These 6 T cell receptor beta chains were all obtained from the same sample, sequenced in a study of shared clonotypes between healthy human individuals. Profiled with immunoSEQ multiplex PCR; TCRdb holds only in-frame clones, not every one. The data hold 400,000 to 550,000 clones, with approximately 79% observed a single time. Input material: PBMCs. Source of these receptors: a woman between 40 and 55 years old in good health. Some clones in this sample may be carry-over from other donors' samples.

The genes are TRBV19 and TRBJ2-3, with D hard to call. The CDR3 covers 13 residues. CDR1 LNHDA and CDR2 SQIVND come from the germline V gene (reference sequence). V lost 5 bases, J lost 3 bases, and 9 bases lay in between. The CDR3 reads CASSLGWTDTQYF. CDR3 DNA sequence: TGTGCCAGTAGTCTTGGGTGGACAGATACGCAGTATTTT.

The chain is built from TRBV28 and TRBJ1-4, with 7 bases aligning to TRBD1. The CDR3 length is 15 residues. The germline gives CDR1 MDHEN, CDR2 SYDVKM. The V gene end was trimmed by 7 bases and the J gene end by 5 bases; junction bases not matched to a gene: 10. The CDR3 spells CASTNLGQQNEKLFF. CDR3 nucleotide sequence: TGTGCCAGCACCAACCTGGGACAGCAGAATGAAAAACTGTTTTTT. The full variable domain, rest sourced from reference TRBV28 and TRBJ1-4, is DVKVTQSSRYLVKRTGEKVFLECVQDMDHENMFWYRQDPGLGLRLIYFSYDVKMKEKGDIPEGYSVSREKKERFSLILESASTNQTSMYLCASTNLGQQNEKLFFGSGTQLSVL.

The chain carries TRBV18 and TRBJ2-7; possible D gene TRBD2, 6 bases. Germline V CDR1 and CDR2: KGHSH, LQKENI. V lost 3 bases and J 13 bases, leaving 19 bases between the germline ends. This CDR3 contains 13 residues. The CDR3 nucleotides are TGTGCCAGCTCACCTCTGTCTTGGTCTGCGGGATACTTC. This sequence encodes CASSPLSWSAGYF.

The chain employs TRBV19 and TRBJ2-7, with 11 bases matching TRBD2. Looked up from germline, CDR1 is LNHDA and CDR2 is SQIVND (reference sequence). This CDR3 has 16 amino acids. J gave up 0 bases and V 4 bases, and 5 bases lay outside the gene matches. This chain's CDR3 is CASSKGLAVSSYEQYF. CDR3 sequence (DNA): TGTGCCAGTAGTAAGGGACTAGCGGTAAGCTCCTACGAGCAGTACTTC.

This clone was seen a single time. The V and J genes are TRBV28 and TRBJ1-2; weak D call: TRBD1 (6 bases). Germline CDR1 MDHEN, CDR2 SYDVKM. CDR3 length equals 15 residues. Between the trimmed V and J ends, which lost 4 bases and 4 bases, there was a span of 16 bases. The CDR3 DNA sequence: TGTGCCAGCAGTTCCACACAGGGCCGGATCTATGGCTACACCTTC. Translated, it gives CASSSTQGRIYGYTF.

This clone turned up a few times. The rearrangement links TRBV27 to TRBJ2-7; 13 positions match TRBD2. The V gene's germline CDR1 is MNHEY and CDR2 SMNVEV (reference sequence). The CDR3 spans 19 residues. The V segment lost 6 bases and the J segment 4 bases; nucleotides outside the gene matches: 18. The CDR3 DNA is TGTGCCAGCAGGAAGGGTAGGGTTACTAGCGGGAGGGACCCATACGAGCAGTACTTC. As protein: CASRKGRVTSGRDPYEQYF.